This T cell receptor beta chain emerged from a study of blood T cells in healthy people across ages. V lost 3 bases to trimming and J lost 11 bases, with 20 bases between them. CDR3 size: 15 residues. The V gene's germline CDR1 is MNHEY and CDR2 SMNVEV (reference sequence). A J-beta primer mix and a sample-barcoded 5' primer were used in a second PCR of about 7 to 12 cycles. From the 5' RACE reads, TCRdb called clonotypes with MiXCR, one entry per CDR3 protein. This sample has over 600,000 distinct CDR3 sequences, with around 50% found just once. The source material was blood. The TCR sequence derives from a man aged 40-49 years in good health. This rearrangement joins TRBV27 to TRBJ2-1; D not resolved. The CDR3 nucleotides are TGTGCCAGCAGTTTGTTTTTACTCGACCCAGGAAAGCAGTTCTTC. Encoded protein: CASSLFLLDPGKQFF.